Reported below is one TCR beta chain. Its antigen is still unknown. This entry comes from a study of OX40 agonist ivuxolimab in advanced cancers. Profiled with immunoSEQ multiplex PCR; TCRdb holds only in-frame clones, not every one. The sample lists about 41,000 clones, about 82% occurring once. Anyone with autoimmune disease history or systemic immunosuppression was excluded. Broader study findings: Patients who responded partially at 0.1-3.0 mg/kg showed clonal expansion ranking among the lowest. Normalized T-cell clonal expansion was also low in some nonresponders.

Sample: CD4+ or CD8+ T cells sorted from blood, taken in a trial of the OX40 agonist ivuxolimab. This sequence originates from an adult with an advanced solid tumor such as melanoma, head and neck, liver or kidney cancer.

CDR3 sequence: CAINQGDSGVADTQYF. The CDR3 DNA reads as TGTGCCATCAACCAGGGTGATTCGGGAGTCGCAGATACGCAGTATTTT. This chain links TRBV10-3 with TRBJ2-3; D might be TRBD2 (6 bases). Between the trimmed V and J ends, which lost 7 bases and 4 bases, there was a span of 21 bases. Germline V gives CDR1 ENHRY, CDR2 SYGVKD. CDR3 length equals 16 residues.